The 12 T cell receptor beta chains listed next were all sequenced from one sample in a study of blood T cell repertoires in COVID-19. Some clones are missing from TCRdb's copy, which holds only in-frame ones; the method was immunoSEQ multiplex PCR. The sample consists of 150,000 to 200,000 clones, about 84% of them appearing once. Material for sequencing was peripheral blood. The receptors stem from a person in their 70s with COVID-19, enrolled during active disease.

V usage is TRBV19 and J usage is TRBJ2-7; no firm D call. This CDR3 has 13 residues. Deletions cut 1 base from V and 2 bases from J, with 6 bases between. The germline V gene has CDR1 LNHDA and CDR2 SQIVND (reference sequence). CDR3 DNA sequence: TGTGCCAGTAGTATAGCCCAAACCTACGAGCAGTACTTC. This sequence encodes CASSIAQTYEQYF.

The J gene is TRBJ1-2, the V gene TRBV19, with D perhaps matching TRBD1 (6 bases). Trimming shortened V by 1 base and J by 8 bases, and 8 bases separated the two germline ends. The CDR3 is 12 residues long. In germline, CDR1 is LNHDA, CDR2 SQIVND (reference sequence). This chain's CDR3 is CASSIVGAGYTF. CDR3 DNA: TGTGCCAGTAGTATAGTGGGGGCCGGCTACACCTTC.

The chain is built from TRBV6-5 and TRBJ1-3; D possibly corresponds to TRBD1 (6 bases). The V end was cut by 6 bases, the J end by 6 bases, with 12 bases between. Germline values: CDR1 MNHEY, CDR2 SVGAGI. CDR3 length: 13 amino acids. The CDR3: CASRTTGINTIYF. The CDR3 nucleotides read TGTGCCAGCAGGACAACAGGGATAAACACCATATATTTT.

This chain links TRBV28 with TRBJ1-1; tentatively, D is TRBD1 (5 bases). V lost 7 bases, J lost 1 base, and 10 bases lay in between. Germline CDR1 MDHEN, CDR2 SYDVKM. The CDR3 is made up of 13 amino acids. The CDR3 DNA is TGTGCCAGCACCCCTACAGGGAACACTGAAGCTTTCTTT. Protein product: CASTPTGNTEAFF.

The chain has TRBV5-6 and TRBJ2-1; D is possibly TRBD2 (6 bases). V lost 0 bases and J lost 10, with 14 bases in between. CDR1 and CDR2 (germline): SGHDT, YYEEEE. The CDR3 covers 14 residues. The CDR3 coding sequence is TGTGCCAGCAGCTTGGCGGGCGGGATGGGCGAGCAGTTCTTC. Residues: CASSLAGGMGEQFF. Full variable domain (rest looked up from reference TRBV5-6 and TRBJ2-1): DAGVTQSPTHLIKTRGQQVTLRCSPKSGHDTVSWYQQALGQGPQFIFQYYEEEERQRGNFPDRFSGHQFPNYSSELNVNALLLGDSALYLCASSLAGGMGEQFFGPGTRLTVL.

The chain employs TRBV7-2 and TRBJ2-7, with TRBD2 matching over 10 bases. CDR3 length: 15 amino acids. The germline V gene encodes CDR1 SGHTA and CDR2 FQGNSA. Germline trimming cut 3 bases from V and 4 bases from J; bases unmatched to any gene: 6. CDR3 coding DNA: TGTGCCAGCAGCTTGAGCGGGAGGGCCTCGTACGAGCAGTACTTC. Translating it yields CASSLSGRASYEQYF.

The chain joins TRBV13 to TRBJ2-1, with 13 nucleotides matching TRBD2. CDR3 length: 15 residues. Germline lookup yields CDR1 PRHDT and CDR2 FYEKMQ (reference sequence). The V and J ends lost 4 bases and 7 bases, in that order; junction bases with no gene match: 4. The CDR3 sequence: CASSSLAGGWNEQFF. The CDR3 DNA follows: TGTGCCAGCAGCTCACTAGCGGGGGGGTGGAATGAGCAGTTCTTC.

This chain uses TRBV19 with TRBJ1-2; D unclear. CDR3 length: 14 amino acids. Trimming shortened V by 6 bases and J by 7 bases, and 18 bases separated the two germline ends. Germline V lookup: CDR1 LNHDA, CDR2 SQIVND (reference sequence). The chain's CDR3 is CASSRQTLLSGYTF. CDR3 nucleotides: TGTGCCAGTAGCCGCCAGACTCTTCTATCTGGCTACACCTTC.

V gene TRBV21-1 combines with J gene TRBJ1-1; the D call in the table, TRBD1, was not verified against the DNA. TRBV21-1 is reported as a pseudogene. This CDR3 region has 15 residues. Written as DNA, the CDR3 is TGTGCCAGCAGCAAAGGGGCAGGGGAAAAAACTGAAGCTTTCTTT. Translated, it gives CASSKGAGEKTEAFF.

This clone was found once. The gene calls are TRBV25-1 and TRBJ2-3; 10 bases line up with TRBD1. J gave up 4 bases and V 10 bases, and 2 bases lay outside the gene matches. The CDR3 is made up of 12 amino acids. The germline V gene has CDR1 MGHDK and CDR2 SYGVNS. In DNA form, the CDR3 reads TGTGCCACCGGACAGGGGGCAGATACGCAGTATTTT. Translating it yields CATGQGADTQYF.

The V gene is TRBV3-1 (or the pseudogene TRBV3-2), the J gene TRBJ1-1, with D uncertain. CDR1 and CDR2 from the germline V gene are LGHDT and YNNKEL (reference sequence). V lost 1 base and J lost 12, with 15 bases in between. The CDR3 consists of 13 residues. CDR3 DNA sequence: TGTGCCAGCAGCCAAGGTCTTCTCGAGGAACCTTTCTTT. This translates into CASSQGLLEEPFF.

V and J are TRBV12-3 or TRBV12-4 and TRBJ2-7, with D hard to call. Trimming took off 5 bases at V and 3 bases at J, with 5 bases between the two ends. This CDR3 contains 11 residues. The CDR3 DNA reads as TGTGCCAGCAGTAGCTTCTACGAGCAGTACTTC. Its protein is CASSSFYEQYF.